The present TCR beta chain was sequenced within a study of CD8 T cells in Susac syndrome. For the study at large: When blood was drawn, patients with Susac syndrome were on intravenous immunoglobulin alone, on corticosteroids, or therapy-naive.

Germline V gene data show CDR1 as LGHNA and CDR2 as YSLEER. The CDR3 sequence is 18 residues long. Trimming at V came to 0 bases and at J to 8 bases, leaving 8 bases not matched to a gene. Diagnostic criteria for definite or probable disease, in their recently defined form, were met by the patients with Susac syndrome. In contrast to the negatively isolated CD8+ and CD4+ T cells, TEMRA cells were FACS-enriched. Notes on the study in general: It was acknowledged by the study that relatively few individuals were included in its TCR sequencing and HLA analysis.

A single count supports this clonotype. No antigen is known for it. Reverse transcription used about 0.5 to 1 ug RNA and random hexamers. TCRdb independently ran MiXCR on the immunoSEQ multiplex PCR reads; one entry per CDR3 protein. The sample lists approximately 210,000 distinct CDR3 sequences; approximately 94% were seen once. The clonotype comes from a human donor with Susac syndrome. Sequencing used CD4+ T cells from PBMCs. The chain couples TRBV4-3 to TRBJ2-1; 15 bases are shared with TRBD2. For the CDR3, the DNA is TGCGCCAGCAGCCAAGATCGGACTAGCGGGGGGGCGGTCGATGAGCAGTTCTTC. Amino acids: CASSQDRTSGGAVDEQFF.